This entry is about one T cell receptor beta chain. This clonotype was picked up a small number of times. No antigen is known for it. Per-base qualities were not stored, and no clone one base away is much larger. CDR1 and CDR2, per the germline V gene (reference sequence), are GTSNPN and SVGIG. The CDR3, cysteine through phenylalanine, is 18 amino acids long. Kept here is only the CDR3 DNA, which spans 54 bases and is read in frame from base 1. V is trimmed back by 0 bases and J by 2 bases, and the junction contains 13 bases that no gene match accounts for. The TCR beta CDR3 regions were amplified from RNA transcripts. For the first round of RT-PCR on the TCR CDR3, the HTBI primer set was used together with the Qiagen OneStep RT-PCR kit. Libraries were constructed in a second round of multiplex PCR, after which size selection and purification were performed. Sequencing of the libraries was done on an Illumina HiSeq2000 using paired-end 100 bp reads. In the source study's methods: Raw data were processed with SOAPnuke, discarding reads with adapters, uncalled bases, mean Phred below 15, or no exact constant-primer or identifier match. High-quality paired reads were merged with COPE v1.2.5, and unique nucleotide sequences were defined as clonotypes. MiTCR v1.1 was used to align the clonotypes against IMGT TRBV, TRBD and TRBJ reference segments. Analysis was restricted to V-J combinations with a frequency above 0.0001, which covered roughly 99% of repertoires. A TCS score was defined as the ratio between F50 (clonal expansion) and ExV (chaos), using BLOSUM62-based TCRdist between CDR3 peptides within each V-J. Welch's t-statistics and random forest reduced 514 V-J features to 13, which were used in a naive Bayes classifier (R e1071). TCRdb trimmed public reads at Q25 via fastp, called clones via MiXCR and kept in-frame beta chains. Rows with a matching CDR3 protein are joined into one entry that keeps the most common DNA and genes. TCRdb, not the authors, supplied the V and J calls. The sample table lists 550,000 to 600,000 distinct CDR3 sequences, 14% of them with a count of one. The leading ten clones occupy roughly 7.7% of the sample.

The sample is drawn from a study of T cells in Graves' hyperthyroidism and ophthalmopathy (dated by TCRdb to about 2019). About the study as a whole: Peripheral blood was collected at initial diagnosis, before any treatment. The 75 to 100 discovery patients were divided at random into training and test sets in a 7:3 ratio. TCR V-J signatures able to tell the groups apart were searched for in a discovery cohort of 100 or so patients, of whom about 40 had Graves' ophthalmopathy and roughly 59 had stable Graves' hyperthyroidism. In addition, the study compared T-cell repertoires in thyroid tissue and in blood from five to seven Graves' hyperthyroidism patients. The paper describes TCR Vbeta CDR3 sequencing of around 140 peripheral blood samples, made up of some 40 ophthalmopathy patients, 70 to 75 hyperthyroidism patients and 17 progressor patients. Prospective prediction of ophthalmopathy was tested in an independent validation cohort of 18 to 20 hyperthyroidism patients and 15 to 17 patients who later progressed to ophthalmopathy. Once sampling was done, hyperthyroidism patients were given methimazole at a starting dose of 30 mg daily, whereas ophthalmopathy patients were given high-dose intravenous methylprednisolone.

On the study overall, not on this receptor specifically: A model built on a 13 V-J signature distinguished ophthalmopathy from stable hyperthyroidism, reaching 85% to 90% sensitivity and under 84% specificity in cross-validation and 80%/75% in testing. Most expanded thyroid clonotypes (frequency above 0.001) were also detected in blood, a finding suggesting that blood repertoires may reflect thyroid immune responses. No statistical method was used to fix the sample size in advance, and group allocation was not hidden from the investigators. In validation, the model predicted progression to ophthalmopathy a median of roughly six months before onset, with about 67% sensitivity and roughly 77% specificity.

Ophthalmopathy patients had moderately to severely active disease, with a Clinical Activity Score of 3 or more, a NOSPECS grade of 4 or more, and a disease duration of less than 3 months. The study excluded patients with uncontrolled infections, other autoimmune diseases, pregnancy or lactation. Clinical symptoms, serum thyroxine and TRAb, thyroid ultrasound, and orbital computed tomography formed the basis for the diagnoses. PBMCs were separated from 8 to 10 ml of fresh peripheral blood using Ficoll-Paque density gradient centrifugation. Trizol reagent was used to extract total RNA, and RNA quality was then checked on an Agilent 2100 Bioanalyzer.

Sequencing input: blood. Recombination connected TRBV30 to TRBJ2-7, with 10 bases in between that match TRBD2. The source of this sequence is a woman aged 18-35 years with Graves' ophthalmopathy. The bases are TGTGCCTGGAGTGTACCAGGGCTAGCGGGAGAGTTCGCCTACGAGCAGTACTTC. This codes for CAWSVPGLAGEFAYEQYF.